This record covers a single T cell receptor (beta chain). What it recognizes is unknown. Naive CD8 cells lacked CD45RO, underwent positive selection for CCR7 and left out terminally differentiated effector memory CD45RA+ cells. The sample originates from a study of shared clonotypes between healthy human individuals. Study-level background: There were three CD4 naive, three CD4 memory, two CD8 naive and one CD8 memory plates per donor. Overall study results and limits: Tissue TCR repertoires likely differ from these blood-only repertoires. A few donors held approximately 4.5% of naive CD4 clonotypes in common.

V was clipped by 5 bases and J by 6 bases, with 12 bases between them. The CDR3 has 13 residues. From germline, CDR1 is LNHDA and CDR2 SQIVND (reference sequence). The protocol was immunoSEQ multiplex PCR, while the TCRdb copy is restricted to in-frame clones and leaves out a portion. The sample lists hundreds of thousands of clones; roughly 95% were seen once. The V and J genes are TRBV19 and TRBJ2-3; D not resolved. The TCR comes from a woman aged 25 to 45 in good health. The specimen sequenced was naive CD8+ T cells sorted from blood. The DNA for the CDR3 is TGTGCCAGTAGTGAACGGACCTGGGATACGCAGTATTTT. It codes for CASSERTWDTQYF.